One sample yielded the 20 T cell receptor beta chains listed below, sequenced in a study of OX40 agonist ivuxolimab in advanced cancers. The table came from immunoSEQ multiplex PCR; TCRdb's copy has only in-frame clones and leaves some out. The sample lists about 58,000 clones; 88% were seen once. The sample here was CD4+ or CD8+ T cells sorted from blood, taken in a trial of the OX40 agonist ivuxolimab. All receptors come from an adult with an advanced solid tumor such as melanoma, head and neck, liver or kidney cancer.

For the CDR3, the DNA is TGTGCCAGCAGGGGACCAGAAAACTATGGCTACACCTTC. Encoded protein: CASRGPENYGYTF. The chain employs TRBV28 and TRBJ1-2, with TRBD1 as a possible D gene (5 bases). With 6 bases removed from V and 2 bases from J, the gap between germline ends came to 10 bases. Germline loops: CDR1 MDHEN, CDR2 SYDVKM. This CDR3 is built from 13 residues.

Written as DNA, the CDR3 is TGTGCCAGCAGCTTAGACCCTGCCGGCGAGCAGTACTTC. Its protein product is CASSLDPAGEQYF. The rearrangement uses TRBV7-6 and TRBJ2-7; no reliable D call. The V end was cut by 1 base, the J end by 6 bases, with 10 bases between. The CDR3 extends over 13 amino acids. The germline gives CDR1 SGHVS, CDR2 FNYEAQ.

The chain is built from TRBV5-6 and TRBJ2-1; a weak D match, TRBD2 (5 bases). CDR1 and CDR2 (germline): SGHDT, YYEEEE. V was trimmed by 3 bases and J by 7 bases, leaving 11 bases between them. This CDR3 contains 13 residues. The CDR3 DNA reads TGTGCCAGCAGCTCCGGGAACGGGAATGAGCAGTTCTTC. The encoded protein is CASSSGNGNEQFF.

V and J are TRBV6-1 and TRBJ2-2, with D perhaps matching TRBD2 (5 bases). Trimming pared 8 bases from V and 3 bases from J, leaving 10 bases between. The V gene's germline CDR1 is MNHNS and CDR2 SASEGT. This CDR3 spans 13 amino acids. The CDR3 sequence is CASPEVHTGELFF. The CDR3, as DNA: TGTGCCAGCCCGGAGGTGCACACCGGGGAGCTGTTTTTT.

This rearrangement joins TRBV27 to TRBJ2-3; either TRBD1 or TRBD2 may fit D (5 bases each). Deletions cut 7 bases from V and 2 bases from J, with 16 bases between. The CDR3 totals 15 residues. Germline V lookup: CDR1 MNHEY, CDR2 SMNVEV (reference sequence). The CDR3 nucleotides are TGTGCCAGCATGCACCGGGACGCTTCCACAGATACGCAGTATTTT. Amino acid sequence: CASMHRDASTDTQYF.

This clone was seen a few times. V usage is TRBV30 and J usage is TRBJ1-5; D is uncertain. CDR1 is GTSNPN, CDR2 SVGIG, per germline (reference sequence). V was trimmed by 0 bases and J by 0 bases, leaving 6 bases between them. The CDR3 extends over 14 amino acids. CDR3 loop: CAWSVDTSNQPQHF. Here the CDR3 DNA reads TGTGCCTGGAGTGTCGACACTAGCAATCAGCCCCAGCATTTT. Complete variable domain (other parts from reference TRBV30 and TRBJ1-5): SQTIHQWPATLVQPVGSPLSLECTVEGTSNPNLYWYRQAAGRGLQLLFYSVGIGQISSEVPQNLSASRPQDRQFILSSKKLLLSDSGFYLCAWSVDTSNQPQHFGDGTRLSIL.

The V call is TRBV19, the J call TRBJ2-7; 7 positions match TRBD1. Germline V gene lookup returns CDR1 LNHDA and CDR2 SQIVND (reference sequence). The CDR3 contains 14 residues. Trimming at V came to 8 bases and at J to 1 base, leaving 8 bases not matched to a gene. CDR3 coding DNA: TGTGCCAGTTCGGACAGGTACCCTTCCTACGAGCAGTACTTC. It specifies CASSDRYPSYEQYF.

The CDR3 bases are TGTGCCAGCAGCTTGGTTTCGGGACTAGCTTACAATGAGCAGTTCTTC. Protein: CASSLVSGLAYNEQFF. The chain is built from TRBV5-6 and TRBJ2-1; 9 positions agree with TRBD2. Germline V gene sequence: CDR1 SGHDT, CDR2 YYEEEE. The CDR3 loop spans 16 amino acids. V gave up 0 bases and J gave up 4 bases; unmatched junction bases: 5. Using reference TRBV5-6 and TRBJ2-1 for the parts outside the CDR3, the full variable domain is DAGVTQSPTHLIKTRGQQVTLRCSPKSGHDTVSWYQQALGQGPQFIFQYYEEEERQRGNFPDRFSGHQFPNYSSELNVNALLLGDSALYLCASSLVSGLAYNEQFFGPGTRLTVL.

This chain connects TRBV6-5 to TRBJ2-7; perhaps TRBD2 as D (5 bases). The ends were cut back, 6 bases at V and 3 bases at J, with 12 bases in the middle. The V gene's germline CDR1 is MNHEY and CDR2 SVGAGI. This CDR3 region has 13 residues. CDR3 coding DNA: TGTGCCAGCAGGCGACTCGGACTCTACGAGCAGTACTTC. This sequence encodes CASRRLGLYEQYF.

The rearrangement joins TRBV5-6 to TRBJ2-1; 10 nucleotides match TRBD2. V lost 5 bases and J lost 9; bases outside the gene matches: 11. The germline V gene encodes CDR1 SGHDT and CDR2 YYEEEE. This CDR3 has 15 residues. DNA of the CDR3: TGTGCCAGCAGTTTAGGAGAGCGGGAGGGCACTGAGCAGTTCTTC. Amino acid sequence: CASSLGEREGTEQFF.

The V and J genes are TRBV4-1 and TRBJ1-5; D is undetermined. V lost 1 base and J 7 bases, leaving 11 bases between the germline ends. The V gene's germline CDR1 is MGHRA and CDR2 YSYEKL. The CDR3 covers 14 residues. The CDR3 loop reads CASSQARNPQPQHF. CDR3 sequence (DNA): TGCGCCAGCAGCCAAGCCCGTAACCCCCAGCCCCAGCATTTT.

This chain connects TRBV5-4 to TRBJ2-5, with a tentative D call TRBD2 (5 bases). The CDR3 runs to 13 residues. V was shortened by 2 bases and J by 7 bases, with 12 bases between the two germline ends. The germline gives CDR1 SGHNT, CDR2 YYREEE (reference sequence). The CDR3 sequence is CASSFPDRGTQYF. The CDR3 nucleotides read TGTGCCAGCAGCTTTCCGGACCGGGGGACCCAGTACTTC.

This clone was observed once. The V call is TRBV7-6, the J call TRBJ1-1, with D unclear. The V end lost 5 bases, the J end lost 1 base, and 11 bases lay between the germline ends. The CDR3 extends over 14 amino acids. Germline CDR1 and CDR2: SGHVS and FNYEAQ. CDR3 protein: CASSPPRENTEAFF. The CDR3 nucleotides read TGTGCCAGCAGCCCCCCCCGAGAGAACACTGAAGCTTTCTTT.

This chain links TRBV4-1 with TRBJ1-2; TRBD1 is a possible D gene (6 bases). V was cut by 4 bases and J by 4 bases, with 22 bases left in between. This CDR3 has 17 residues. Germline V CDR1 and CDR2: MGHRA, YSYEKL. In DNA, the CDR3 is TGCGCCAGCAGCCCCCACCACCGGGGGCACGCCACCTATGGCTACACCTTC. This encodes CASSPHHRGHATYGYTF.

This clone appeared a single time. CDR3 bases: TGCGCCAGCAGTCAGGTGGACAGGGGAGCAACCCAAGAGACCCAGTACTTC. This translates into CASSQVDRGATQETQYF. The chain combines TRBV23-1 with TRBJ2-5; 9 positions agree with TRBD1. TRBV23-1 falls under the ORF class, with uncertain function. The CDR3 spans 17 residues. V lost 3 bases, J lost 1 base, and 9 bases stayed unmatched.

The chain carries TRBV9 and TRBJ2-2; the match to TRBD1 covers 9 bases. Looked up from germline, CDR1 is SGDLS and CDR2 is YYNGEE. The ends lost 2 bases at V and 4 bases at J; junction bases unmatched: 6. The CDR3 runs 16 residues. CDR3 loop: CASSVYRGLGTGELFF. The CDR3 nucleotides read TGTGCCAGCAGCGTGTACAGGGGGCTGGGCACCGGGGAGCTGTTTTTT. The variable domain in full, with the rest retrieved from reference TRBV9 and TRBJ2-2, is DSGVTQTPKHLITATGQRVTLRCSPRSGDLSVYWYQQSLDQGLQFLIQYYNGEERAKGNILERFSAQQFPDLHSELNLSSLELGDSALYFCASSVYRGLGTGELFFGEGSRLTVL.

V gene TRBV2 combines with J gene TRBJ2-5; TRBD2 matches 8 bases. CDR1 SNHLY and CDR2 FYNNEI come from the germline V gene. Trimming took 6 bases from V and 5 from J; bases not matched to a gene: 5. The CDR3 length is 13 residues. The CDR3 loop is CASRISGVETQYF. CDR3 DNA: TGTGCCAGCAGAATTAGCGGGGTCGAGACCCAGTACTTC.

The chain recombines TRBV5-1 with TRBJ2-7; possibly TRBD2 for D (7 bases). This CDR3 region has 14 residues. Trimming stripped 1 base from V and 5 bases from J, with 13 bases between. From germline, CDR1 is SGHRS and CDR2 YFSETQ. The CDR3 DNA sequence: TGCGCCAGCAGCTTGTGGGGGGGCCGGAACGAGCAGTACTTC. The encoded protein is CASSLWGGRNEQYF.

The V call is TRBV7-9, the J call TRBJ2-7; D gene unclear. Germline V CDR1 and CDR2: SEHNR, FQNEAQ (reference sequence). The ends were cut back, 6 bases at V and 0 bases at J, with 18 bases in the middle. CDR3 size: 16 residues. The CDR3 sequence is CASSPPGRSLSYEQYF. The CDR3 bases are TGTGCCAGCAGTCCCCCGGGCAGGTCCCTCTCCTACGAGCAGTACTTC.

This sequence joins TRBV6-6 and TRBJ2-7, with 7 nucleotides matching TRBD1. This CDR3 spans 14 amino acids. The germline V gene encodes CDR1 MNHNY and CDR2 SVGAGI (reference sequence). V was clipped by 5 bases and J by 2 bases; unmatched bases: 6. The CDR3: CASSTAGTAYEQYF. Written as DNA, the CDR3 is TGTGCCAGCAGTACCGCCGGGACAGCCTACGAGCAGTACTTC.